Detailed here is one TCR beta chain. Its antigen is not yet known. Within one base of it there is no much larger clone, and no base qualities were kept. These data come from a study of blood T cell repertoires in COVID-19 (dated by TCRdb to the early 2020s). A note on the overall study: The collaborator samples originated in the United States, Italy and Spain and spanned the acute and convalescent phases of COVID-19. The material from the prospective study consisted of cDNA or gDNA derived from T cells, B-cell-depleted T cells, or PBMCs. Deeply sampled blood TCRbeta repertoires from subjects exposed to, actively infected with, or recovered from COVID-19 were included in the dataset. The repertoires were released in a freely available public database meant as a resource for research on the immune response to SARS-CoV-2. The samples were drawn from the first 160 participants of the ongoing ImmuneRACE study and from 1,200 or so subjects provided by 6 global collaborators. The sample metadata nearly always contained a de-identified subject ID, COVID-19 status, age in years and sex. Where available, HLA class I and class II types were obtained from metadata supplied by the sample provider rather than from assay-based typing. Findings and caveats that apply to the study as a whole: Clinical and demographic metadata were provided uncurated, with the amount varying by source and participant.

Each collaborating institution followed its own protocols to collect whole blood in K2EDTA tubes. Collaborator samples were shipped for TCRbeta analysis as frozen whole blood, isolated PBMCs, or DNA extracted from either sample type. Counted from cysteine to phenylalanine, this CDR3 has 17 amino acids. The read is trimmed to its CDR3 DNA, 51 bases read in frame from base 1. The germline V gene gives CDR1 as SGHRS and CDR2 as YFSETQ. The germline ends are 20 bases apart after V is trimmed by 2 bases and J by 4 bases. TCRbeta CDR3 regions were amplified from genomic DNA using the immunoSEQ Assay, a bias-controlled multiplex PCR. In the authors' own workflow: Nucleated cell counts per sample were estimated from amplification of reference gene primers within the assay. To quantify the absolute abundance of each unique TCRbeta CDR3 rearrangement, sequence reads were collapsed and filtered. For each sample, productive Simpson clonality was calculated as the square root of Simpson's diversity index across productive rearrangements. TCRdb took over this immuneACCESS table, retaining in-frame rearrangements with V and J assigned. Such tables are incomplete; in checked studies, under half of the missing clones stem from an unresolved V gene, and the remainder is unexplained. The DNA was the basis for D and trimming; V, J and clone size are from that table. Recorded for this sample are about 160,000 clones; under 95% of them occurred a single time. Together, the top ten hold about 2.3% of the sample.

This clonotype originated in a man between 18 and 35 years old with acute or convalescent COVID-19. The chain is made from TRBV5-1 and TRBJ2-3, with the D gene not confidently named. Sample: peripheral blood. CDR3 protein: CASSFYYAANVPDTQYF. Here is the DNA: TGCGCCAGCAGCTTTTACTACGCGGCAAACGTCCCAGATACGCAGTATTTT. With the portions outside the CDR3 filled from the reference TRBV5-1 and TRBJ2-3 genes, the complete variable region becomes KAGVTQTPRYLIKTRGQQVTLSCSPISGHRSVSWYQQTPGQGLQFLFEYFSETQRNKGNFPGRFSGRQFSNSRSEMNVSTLELGDSALYLCASSFYYAANVPDTQYFGPGTRLTVL.